This T cell receptor (beta chain) was sequenced in a study of OX40 agonist ivuxolimab in advanced cancers. Study at large: Mean age around 60 years, range about 23 to 80; around 80% male. Partial responses were recorded for three patients, including one with hepatocellular carcinoma and two with cutaneous melanoma. Study findings and constraints: Both blood CD4+ and CD8+ T cells showed clonal growth by week 6 at 0.1 to 3.0 mg/kg. Partial responders dosed at 0.1-3.0 mg/kg displayed clonal expansion ranking among the lowest.

The ends lost 6 bases at V and 5 bases at J; junction bases unmatched: 9. The CDR3 loop spans 15 amino acids. Germline CDR1 is MNHEY and CDR2 is SVGAGI. Remarks on this clone: Its specificity is unknown.

Clones were sequenced by immunoSEQ multiplex PCR, and TCRdb holds only the in-frame ones, with some missing. The table has 65,000 to 85,000 clones, roughly 85% seen once. The sample was CD4+ or CD8+ T cells sorted from blood, taken in a trial of the OX40 agonist ivuxolimab. This TCR came from an adult with an advanced solid tumor such as melanoma, head and neck, liver or kidney cancer. V usage is TRBV6-5 and J usage is TRBJ2-7; 11 nucleotides agree with TRBD2. This CDR3 reads CASSLTSGVRNEQYF. CDR3 bases: TGTGCCAGCAGCCTGACTAGCGGGGTGAGGAACGAGCAGTACTTC.